The entry that follows covers one T cell receptor (beta chain) sequence. These data come from a study of control samples from healthy donors and cancer patients. Generated by immunoSEQ multiplex PCR, the TCRdb table keeps only in-frame clones and is missing some. Among about 180,000 clones listed, around 89% were seen once. The sequence derives from a woman aged 50 to 60 in good health. Material for sequencing was blood.

CDR3 protein: CASSRQGEAFF. DNA for the CDR3: TGTGCCAGTAGTCGGCAGGGAGAAGCTTTCTTT. This chain links TRBV19 with TRBJ1-1; D may be TRBD1 (5 bases). CDR3 length equals 11 residues. V lost 5 bases to trimming and J lost 8 bases, with 9 bases between them. Per germline, CDR1 LNHDA and CDR2 SQIVND (reference sequence).